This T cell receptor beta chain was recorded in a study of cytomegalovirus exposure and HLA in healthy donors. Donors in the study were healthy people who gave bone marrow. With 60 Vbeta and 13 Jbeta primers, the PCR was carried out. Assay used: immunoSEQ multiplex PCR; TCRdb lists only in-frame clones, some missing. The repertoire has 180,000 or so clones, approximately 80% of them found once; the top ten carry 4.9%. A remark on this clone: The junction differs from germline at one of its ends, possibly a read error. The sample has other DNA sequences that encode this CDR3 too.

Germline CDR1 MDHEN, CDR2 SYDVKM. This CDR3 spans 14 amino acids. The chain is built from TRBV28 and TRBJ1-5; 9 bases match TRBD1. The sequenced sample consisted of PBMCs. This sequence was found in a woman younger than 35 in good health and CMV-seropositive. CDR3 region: CASSLGQGNQPQHF. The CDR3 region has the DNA TGCGCCAGCAGTTTAGGACAGGGGAATCAGCCCCAGCATTTT.